This paragraph reports one TCR beta chain. What this receptor recognizes is not known. Qualities for individual bases were not recorded, and no much larger clone is one base off. This sample was included in a study of T cells in Graves' hyperthyroidism and ophthalmopathy (dated by TCRdb to between 2019 and 2020). About the investigation overall: A discovery cohort of about 100 patients, 43 with Graves' ophthalmopathy and 55 to 60 with stable Graves' hyperthyroidism, was used to find distinguishing TCR V-J signatures. An independent validation cohort of under 20 hyperthyroidism patients and over 15 patients who later progressed to ophthalmopathy tested prospective prediction of ophthalmopathy. The approximately 100 discovery patients were divided at random into training and test sets in a 7:3 ratio. In addition, the study compared T-cell repertoires in thyroid tissue and in blood from six Graves' hyperthyroidism patients. After sampling, hyperthyroidism patients received methimazole starting at 30 mg daily, and ophthalmopathy patients received high-dose intravenous methylprednisolone. The paper reports TCR Vbeta CDR3 sequencing of 140 or so peripheral blood samples: around 45 ophthalmopathy, roughly 74 hyperthyroidism and around 17 progressor patients. Here is what the overall study found, with its caveats: No statistical method was used to set the sample size in advance, and investigators knew the group allocation. A model built on a 13 V-J signature distinguished ophthalmopathy from stable hyperthyroidism, reaching 85% to 90% sensitivity and about 81% specificity in cross-validation and 80%/75% in testing. Blood samples also contained most of the expanded thyroid clonotypes (frequency above 0.001), which suggests that blood repertoires may reflect thyroid immune responses. In validation, progression to ophthalmopathy was predicted by the model with nearly 71% sensitivity and nearly 75% specificity, a median of about 6.8 months before onset.

TCR beta CDR3 regions were amplified from RNA transcripts. For the first round of RT-PCR on the TCR CDR3, the HTBI primer set was used together with the Qiagen OneStep RT-PCR kit. Libraries were constructed in a second round of multiplex PCR, after which size selection and purification were carried out. Paired-end sequencing of the libraries was performed with 100 bp reads on an Illumina HiSeq2000. Concerning the study's data processing: SOAPnuke was used to process the raw data, with reads discarded if the reads contained adapters or uncalled bases, had a mean Phred below 15, or lacked an exact constant-primer or identifier match. High-quality paired reads were merged using COPE v1.2.5, and each unique nucleotide sequence was defined as a clonotype. MiTCR v1.1 was used to align the clonotypes against IMGT TRBV, TRBD and TRBJ reference segments. The analysis was restricted to V-J combinations with a frequency above 0.0001, which together covered approximately 99% of the repertoires. A TCS score was defined as the ratio between F50 (clonal expansion) and ExV (chaos), using BLOSUM62-based TCRdist between CDR3 peptides within each V-J. Welch's t-statistics and random forest reduced fewer than 600 V-J features to 13, which were used in a naive Bayes classifier (R e1071). The Morisita-Horn index was used to measure how similar the thyroid and blood repertoires were. TCRdb itself trimmed the public reads at Q25 with fastp, ran MiXCR and retained productive beta chains. Identical CDR3 proteins give one entry, which carries the most common genes and DNA. TCRdb's processing, not the study's, gives the V and J calls here. A total of 500,000 to 600,000 distinct CDR3 sequences appear in this sample, 40% to 55% of them only once. In total, the top ten clones hold around 7.7% of the sample.

A patient counted as having stable Graves' hyperthyroidism if no progression to ophthalmopathy occurred over 18 months of follow-up. The hyperthyroidism patients were between 18 and 65 years old and newly diagnosed, with a disease duration of less than 2 months. Patients with uncontrolled infections, other autoimmune diseases, pregnancy or lactation were excluded. Diagnoses were based on clinical symptoms, serum thyroxine and TRAb, thyroid ultrasound and orbital computed tomography. Trizol reagent was used to extract total RNA, and RNA quality was then checked on an Agilent 2100 Bioanalyzer. The CDR3 covers 12 residues, taking in both the cysteine and the phenylalanine. This entry keeps only the CDR3 DNA: 36 bases, framed from base 1. The CDR1 and CDR2 encoded by the germline V gene are SQVTM and ANQGSEA. A distance of 9 bases separates the germline ends of V and J, which lose 4 bases and 3 bases respectively.

This receptor chain uses TRBV29-1 and TRBJ1-2, with the D gene uncertain. The receptor was isolated from a woman aged 18-29 years with Graves' hyperthyroidism. Specimen: peripheral blood or thyroid tissue (not recorded which). The nucleotide sequence reads TGCAGCGTTGGCGAGGGAGACTATGGCTACACCTTC. It encodes CSVGEGDYGYTF.